This TCR beta chain was identified in a study of radiotherapy plus CTLA-4 blockade in lung cancer. General study results and limits: In blood, early T cell clone dynamics reportedly predicted response best, together with interferon-beta.

CTLA-4 blockade using ipilimumab, together with focal radiation, was received by patients with chemo-refractory metastatic non-small-cell lung cancer. The CDR3 sequence is 13 residues long. V was clipped by 3 bases and J by 6 bases; unmatched bases: 4. Per germline, CDR1 SGHNT and CDR2 YENEEA. Repertoires were generated with immunoSEQ multiplex PCR, while TCRdb's copy carries only in-frame clones and drops some. The sample carries tens of thousands of clones, approximately 76% recorded once. As concerns this clone: Its antigen is currently unknown.

The rearrangement joins TRBV11-3 to TRBJ2-5; TRBD2 matches 7 bases. The receptor was derived from a human donor with non-small cell lung cancer who had stable disease on radiotherapy plus ipilimumab. This specimen was peripheral blood, taken from a patient treated with radiotherapy plus ipilimumab. For the CDR3, the DNA is TGTGCCAGCAGCTTTGGGGAGGGAAAGACCCAGTACTTC. Translation gives CASSFGEGKTQYF.